This T cell receptor beta chain is from a study of blood T cell repertoires in COVID-19. Sequencing used immunoSEQ multiplex PCR; TCRdb keeps in-frame clones, though not all of them. The sample consists of under 150,000 clones, about 80% of them appearing once. This CDR3 has 14 residues. Germline loops: CDR1 SGHNT, CDR2 YENEEA. Deletions cut 5 bases from V and 3 bases from J, with 14 bases between. The receptor comes from a man aged 35 to 55 with acute COVID-19. Sequenced input: PBMCs or T cells enriched from blood (not recorded which). V usage is TRBV11-3 and J usage is TRBJ2-7, with D tentatively TRBD2 (7 bases). CDR3 nucleotides: TGTGCCAGCAGCCGAGGGGGGGGCAACTACGAGCAGTACTTC. It encodes CASSRGGGNYEQYF. Full variable domain (rest looked up from reference TRBV11-3 and TRBJ2-7): EAGVVQSPRYKIIEKKQPVAFWCNPISGHNTLYWYLQNLGQGPELLIRYENEEAVDDSQLPKDRFSAERLKGVDSTLKIQPAELGDSAVYLCASSRGGGNYEQYFGPGTRLTVT.